The T cell receptor (beta chain) under discussion was sequenced for a study of technical replicates of blood from a handful of donors. The CDR3 has 14 residues. With 5 bases clipped from V and 0 bases from J, the junction kept 0 bases outside the gene matches. Germline-derived CDR1 and CDR2 are MRHNA and SNTAGT. The assay was immunoSEQ multiplex PCR, and TCRdb's table has in-frame clones only and misses some. Of approximately 97,000 clones in the sample, about 95% were seen once. This TCR came from a human donor in good health. The chain is built from TRBV6-4 and TRBJ2-1; 8 bases are shared with TRBD2. The sequencing input was T cells isolated from PBMCs. CDR3 amino acids: CASSSGSSYNEQFF. DNA of the CDR3: TGTGCCAGCAGTAGCGGGAGCTCCTACAATGAGCAGTTCTTC.